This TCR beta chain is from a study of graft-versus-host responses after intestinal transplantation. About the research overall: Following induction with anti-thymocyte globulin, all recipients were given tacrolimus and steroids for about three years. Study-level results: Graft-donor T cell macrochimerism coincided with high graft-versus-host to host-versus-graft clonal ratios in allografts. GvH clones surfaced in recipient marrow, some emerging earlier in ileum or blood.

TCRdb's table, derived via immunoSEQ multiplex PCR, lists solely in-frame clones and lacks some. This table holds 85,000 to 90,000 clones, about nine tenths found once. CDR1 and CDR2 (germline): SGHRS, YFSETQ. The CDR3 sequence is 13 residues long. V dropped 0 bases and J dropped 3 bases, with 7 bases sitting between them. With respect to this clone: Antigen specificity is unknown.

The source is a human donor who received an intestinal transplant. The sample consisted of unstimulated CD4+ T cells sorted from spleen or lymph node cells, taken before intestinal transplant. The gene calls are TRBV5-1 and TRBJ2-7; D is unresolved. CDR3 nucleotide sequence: TGCGCCAGCAGCTTGGGGGTTTACTACGAGCAGTACTTC. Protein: CASSLGVYYEQYF.